Below are 21 T cell receptor beta chains sequenced from a single sample in a study of blood T cell repertoires in COVID-19. Some clones are missing from TCRdb's copy, which holds only in-frame ones; the method was immunoSEQ multiplex PCR. The sample comprises over 100,000 clones, less than 85% of which are singletons, and roughly 20% rests with the top ten. Sequencing used peripheral blood. All receptors come from a woman in her fifties or sixties with acute or convalescent COVID-19.

The chain recombines TRBV27 with TRBJ2-7; 7 bases agree with TRBD2. This CDR3 is built from 16 residues. From germline, CDR1 is MNHEY and CDR2 SMNVEV (reference sequence). Losses at the gene ends were 0 bases for V and 5 bases for J; bases not matched to a gene: 10. The CDR3 spells CASSLSEGGEGNEQYF. CDR3 DNA sequence: TGTGCCAGCAGTTTATCTGAGGGCGGGGAGGGCAACGAGCAGTACTTC.

V is TRBV6-6 and J is TRBJ2-5; TRBD1 aligns across 7 bases. This CDR3 is 12 amino acids long. The junction had 3 bases not matched to a gene; V was cut back by 7 bases and J by 4 bases. The germline V gene encodes CDR1 MNHNY and CDR2 SVGAGI (reference sequence). The CDR3 region has the DNA TGTGCCAGCACCCGGGACAGAGAGACCCAGTACTTC. This encodes CASTRDRETQYF.

The CDR3: CASRRPGQGAYEQFF. CDR3 nucleotide sequence: TGTGCCAGCAGACGCCCGGGACAGGGGGCTTATGAGCAGTTCTTC. V and J are TRBV2 and TRBJ2-1, with TRBD1 identical over 12 bases. Germline CDR1 and CDR2: SNHLY and FYNNEI. The CDR3 spans 15 residues. The V and J ends lost 6 bases and 8 bases, in that order; junction bases with no gene match: 8.

The V gene is TRBV4-1, the J gene TRBJ2-6, with TRBD1 identical over 7 bases. The CDR3 is 18 residues long. V lost 4 bases, J lost 0 bases, and 9 bases stayed unmatched. CDR1 and CDR2 (germline): MGHRA, YSYEKL. This CDR3 is CASSLGTAPFSGANVLTF. The CDR3 DNA sequence: TGCGCCAGCAGCCTCGGGACAGCCCCTTTCTCTGGGGCCAACGTCCTGACTTTC.

This chain joins TRBV3-1 (or the pseudogene TRBV3-2) and TRBJ2-2; D remains unclear. This CDR3 contains 17 residues. V was shortened by 1 base and J by 0 bases, with 12 bases between the two germline ends. Germline V CDR1 and CDR2: LGHDT, YNNKEL (reference sequence). In nucleotides, the CDR3 is TGTGCCAGCAGCCAAGCCTGGCTTACCGCGAACACCGGGGAGCTGTTTTTT. Its translation: CASSQAWLTANTGELFF.

This chain connects TRBV6-6 to TRBJ1-4; a possible D gene is TRBD1 (5 bases). The CDR3 is 14 residues long. V was shortened by 2 bases and J by 2 bases, with 6 bases between the two germline ends. Germline CDR1 and CDR2: MNHNY and SVGAGI (reference sequence). The CDR3 protein is CASSYGGTNEKLFF. CDR3 coding DNA: TGTGCCAGCAGTTACGGGGGGACTAATGAAAAACTGTTTTTT.

The rearrangement joins TRBV9 to TRBJ2-3; 8 nucleotides line up with TRBD2. Germline V lookup: CDR1 SGDLS, CDR2 YYNGEE. The CDR3 is 18 amino acids. V was pared by 4 bases and J by 2 bases, with 15 bases of the junction left unmatched. The CDR3 sequence is CASSPRLAHLTSTDTQYF. CDR3 DNA: TGTGCCAGCAGCCCCCGACTAGCGCATCTGACTTCCACAGATACGCAGTATTTT. The full variable domain, its missing parts supplied by reference TRBV9 and TRBJ2-3, is DSGVTQTPKHLITATGQRVTLRCSPRSGDLSVYWYQQSLDQGLQFLIQYYNGEERAKGNILERFSAQQFPDLHSELNLSSLELGDSALYFCASSPRLAHLTSTDTQYFGPGTRLTVL.

The chain has TRBV5-1 and TRBJ1-1; 9 bases agree with TRBD1. Germline V gene lookup returns CDR1 SGHRS and CDR2 YFSETQ. V shed 3 bases, J shed 11 bases, and the junction held 8 bases outside the gene matches. There are 13 residues in the CDR3. CDR3 loop: CASSSTGGAKAFF. As DNA, the CDR3 is TGCGCCAGCAGCTCCACAGGGGGCGCAAAGGCTTTCTTT.

CDR3: CAAGGREGYGYTF. The CDR3 bases are TGTGCTGCCGGGGGGCGAGAGGGGTATGGCTACACCTTC. V is TRBV2 and J is TRBJ1-2; a possible D gene is TRBD1 (6 bases). CDR3 length: 13 amino acids. From germline, CDR1 is SNHLY and CDR2 FYNNEI.

This chain uses TRBV5-1 with TRBJ2-1; the D is unclear. V was cut by 4 bases and J by 5 bases, with 10 bases left in between. Germline lookup yields CDR1 SGHRS and CDR2 YFSETQ. This CDR3 region has 13 residues. CDR3 protein: CASSPVNHNEQFF. The CDR3 nucleotides are TGCGCCAGCAGCCCGGTTAACCACAATGAGCAGTTCTTC.

The rearrangement joins TRBV27 to TRBJ1-2, with 7 bases aligning to TRBD1. CDR3 length equals 15 residues. V lost 2 bases to trimming and J lost 4 bases; unmatched junction nucleotides: 7. CDR1 and CDR2 from the germline V gene are MNHEY and SMNVEV (reference sequence). CDR3 residues: CASSLGQGGSYGYTF. CDR3 sequence (DNA): TGTGCCAGCAGTTTAGGTCAGGGGGGCTCCTATGGCTACACCTTC.

The chain uses TRBV19 and TRBJ2-3, with TRBD1 identical over 7 bases. V lost 6 bases to trimming and J lost 2 bases; unmatched junction nucleotides: 11. CDR1 and CDR2 from the germline V gene are LNHDA and SQIVND (reference sequence). The CDR3 is 16 residues long. The CDR3 reads CASSPSTGIVTDTQYF. CDR3 DNA sequence: TGTGCCAGTAGCCCTTCGACAGGGATTGTCACAGATACGCAGTATTTT. Based on the CDR3 plus reference TRBV19 and TRBJ2-3, the full variable domain is DGGITQSPKYLFRKEGQNVTLSCEQNLNHDAMYWYRQDPGQGLRLIYYSQIVNDFQKGDIAEGYSVSREKKESFPLTVTSAQKNPTAFYLCASSPSTGIVTDTQYFGPGTRLTVL.

The V and J genes are TRBV5-1 and TRBJ2-3, with a tentative D call TRBD2 (6 bases). CDR3 length: 14 amino acids. Germline values: CDR1 SGHRS, CDR2 YFSETQ. V was trimmed by 0 bases and J by 6 bases, leaving 11 bases between them. The CDR3 spells CASSLVGRYDTQYF. CDR3 nucleotides: TGCGCCAGCAGCTTGGTAGGGAGGTACGATACGCAGTATTTT.

The rearrangement uses TRBV19 and TRBJ2-5; TRBD2 might be the D (5 bases). Germline loops: CDR1 LNHDA, CDR2 SQIVND (reference sequence). Trimming pared 3 bases from V and 2 bases from J, leaving 16 bases between. This CDR3 contains 16 residues. The CDR3 protein is CASSMIYGDTQETQYF. The CDR3, as DNA: TGTGCCAGTAGTATGATTTACGGGGATACTCAAGAGACCCAGTACTTC.

This rearrangement joins TRBV18 to TRBJ2-1; 11 bases are shared with TRBD2. Germline values: CDR1 KGHSH, CDR2 LQKENI. With V trimmed by 0 bases and J by 12 bases, 7 bases remained unmatched. The CDR3 runs to 15 residues. CDR3 coding DNA: TGTGCCAGCTCACCACCGGGACTAGCGGCAGTTGGGCAGTTCTTC. It is translated as CASSPPGLAAVGQFF.

The CDR3 bases are TGTGCCAGCAGCTTAGAATTGGGACAGGAGAGCCGCGAGCAGTACTTC. Residues: CASSLELGQESREQYF. J is TRBJ2-7 and V is TRBV13; 8 bases are a match to TRBD1. Germline V gives CDR1 PRHDT, CDR2 FYEKMQ (reference sequence). The CDR3 extends over 16 amino acids. Trimming took 1 base from V and 6 from J; bases not matched to a gene: 11.

V usage is TRBV29-1 and J usage is TRBJ1-1; a weak D match, TRBD1 (5 bases). This CDR3 has 14 amino acids. CDR1 and CDR2 from the germline V gene are SQVTM and ANQGSEA. Trimming shortened V by 6 bases and J by 0 bases, and 14 bases separated the two germline ends. This chain's CDR3 is CSVYLPDMNTEAFF. Written as DNA, the CDR3 is TGCAGCGTATACCTCCCGGACATGAACACTGAAGCTTTCTTT.

The V and J genes are TRBV11-3 and TRBJ2-7; D gene uncertain. Trimming cost V 5 bases and J 3 bases, with 8 bases left between them. This CDR3 spans 12 amino acids. CDR1 and CDR2 from the germline V gene are SGHNT and YENEEA. DNA of the CDR3: TGTGCCAGCAGCCCCCAAAACTACGAGCAGTACTTC. Translating it yields CASSPQNYEQYF.

V and J are TRBV6-5 and TRBJ1-2; 9 positions agree with TRBD1. Germline V gives CDR1 MNHEY, CDR2 SVGAGI. The CDR3 is 13 residues long. The V and J ends lost 4 bases and 8 bases, in that order; junction bases with no gene match: 5. The chain's CDR3 is CASSSGTGRGYTF. CDR3 DNA sequence: TGTGCCAGCAGTTCTGGGACAGGGCGAGGCTACACCTTC.

This chain joins TRBV13 and TRBJ2-2; possibly TRBD2 for D (5 bases). The CDR3 runs to 13 residues. Trimming pared 6 bases from V and 5 bases from J, leaving 10 bases between. Per the germline V gene, CDR1 is PRHDT and CDR2 is FYEKMQ (reference sequence). The CDR3 DNA is TGTGCCAGCAGGAGATGGGAGACCGGGGAGCTGTTTTTT. It codes for CASRRWETGELFF.

V and J are TRBV5-1 and TRBJ2-1; 9 bases line up with TRBD1. The junction had 4 bases not matched to a gene; V was cut back by 4 bases and J by 8 bases. The CDR3 contains 13 residues. Germline CDR1 SGHRS, CDR2 YFSETQ. The CDR3 DNA reads as TGCGCCAGCAGCCTGGGACAGGGCTATGAGCAGTTCTTC. This codes for CASSLGQGYEQFF.